The next 14 T cell receptor beta chains were all read from a single sample in a study of T cell responses to AZD1222 COVID-19 vaccine. Generated by immunoSEQ multiplex PCR, the TCRdb table keeps only in-frame clones and is missing some. This sample yields roughly 150,000 clones, of which about nine tenths are seen a single time; around 1.6% belongs to the top ten. The sequenced sample was peripheral blood, obtained 28 days after the second AZD1222 dose. The receptors were gathered from an adult who received the AZD1222 COVID-19 vaccine.

The rearrangement uses TRBV5-4 and TRBJ2-7; D is ambiguous. This CDR3 region has 14 residues. Trimming removed 0 bases at V and 7 bases at J, with 14 bases between. The germline V gene encodes CDR1 SGHNT and CDR2 YYREEE (reference sequence). The CDR3 region is CASSLGSGVREQYF. CDR3 DNA sequence: TGTGCCAGCAGCTTGGGTTCGGGCGTTAGAGAGCAGTACTTC.

This chain connects TRBV4-2 to TRBJ2-5; 13 bases fit TRBD2. From germline, CDR1 is LGHNA and CDR2 YNFKEQ. The CDR3 extends over 19 amino acids. V was pared by 4 bases and J by 1 base, with 12 bases of the junction left unmatched. CDR3 in DNA: TGTGCCAGCAGCCTCCTGGGGACTAGCGGGGTAGTTATCCAAGAGACCCAGTACTTC. This sequence encodes CASSLLGTSGVVIQETQYF.

The chain employs TRBV3-1 (or the pseudogene TRBV3-2) and TRBJ2-1; 7 bases are a match to TRBD2. The CDR3 is made up of 15 amino acids. Germline V gene sequence: CDR1 LGHDT, CDR2 YNNKEL (reference sequence). V shed 3 bases and J 3 bases; nucleotides not matched to a gene: 5. CDR3 amino acids: CASSQVSGDYNEQFF. CDR3 nucleotides: TGTGCCAGCAGCCAGGTGAGCGGGGACTACAATGAGCAGTTCTTC.

The chain combines TRBV6-2 or TRBV6-3 with TRBJ1-3; TRBD1 matches at 7 bases. This CDR3 has 16 amino acids. The V and J ends lost 4 bases and 8 bases, in that order; junction bases with no gene match: 14. Germline CDR1 and CDR2: MNHEY and SVGEGT. The CDR3 is CASSSRQGGSRDTIYF. CDR3 nucleotides: TGTGCCAGCAGTTCGCGACAGGGAGGTTCTAGAGACACCATATATTTT.

The rearrangement uses TRBV6-2 or TRBV6-3 and TRBJ2-7; D is uncertain. In germline, CDR1 is MNHEY, CDR2 SVGEGT. V lost 2 bases and J 1 base, leaving 18 bases between the germline ends. The CDR3 extends over 17 amino acids. CDR3 loop: CASSYGWRTNKSYEQYF. The CDR3 region has the DNA TGTGCCAGCAGTTACGGTTGGCGGACGAACAAATCCTACGAGCAGTACTTC.

This chain uses TRBV4-1 with TRBJ2-6; 7 bases match TRBD1. V was clipped by 3 bases and J by 0 bases; unmatched bases: 11. This CDR3 comprises 19 residues. In germline, CDR1 is MGHRA, CDR2 YSYEKL. CDR3 protein: CASSHTTGVVLSGANVLTF. The CDR3 DNA sequence: TGCGCCAGCAGCCACACTACAGGGGTAGTTCTCTCTGGGGCCAACGTCCTGACTTTC.

The J gene is TRBJ2-7, the V gene TRBV29-1, with a tentative D call TRBD1 (6 bases). The CDR3 contains 11 residues. The germline V gene encodes CDR1 SQVTM and CDR2 ANQGSEA. V was trimmed by 6 bases and J by 7 bases, leaving 13 bases between them. The DNA of the CDR3 is TGCAGCGTGGTCAGGGGAAGGGAGCAGTACTTC. Amino acid sequence: CSVVRGREQYF.

The chain is built from TRBV4-3 and TRBJ1-5, with a tentative D call TRBD1 (5 bases). Trimming stripped 1 base from V and 4 bases from J, with 5 bases between. CDR1 is LGHNA, CDR2 YSLEER, per germline. This CDR3 contains 13 residues. DNA of the CDR3: TGCGCCAGCAGCCAAGCAGGGAATCAGCCCCAGCATTTT. Translation gives CASSQAGNQPQHF.

The chain is built from TRBV27 and TRBJ2-3; TRBD2 matches 11 bases. CDR1 MNHEY and CDR2 SMNVEV come from the germline V gene (reference sequence). The V gene end was trimmed by 2 bases and the J gene end by 2 bases; junction bases not matched to a gene: 3. The CDR3 extends over 16 amino acids. CDR3 sequence: CASSLTSGRTTDTQYF. CDR3 in DNA: TGTGCCAGCAGTTTAACTAGCGGGAGAACCACAGATACGCAGTATTTT.

The CDR3 sequence: CASSSQGQGFSGELFF. The CDR3 nucleotides read TGTGCCAGCAGCTCCCAGGGACAGGGATTTTCCGGGGAGCTGTTTTTT. The chain has TRBV7-6 and TRBJ2-2; 9 nucleotides agree with TRBD1. V trimming: 4 bases; J trimming: 6 bases; junction bases outside the gene matches: 9. The CDR3 loop spans 16 amino acids. Germline V gene lookup returns CDR1 SGHVS and CDR2 FNYEAQ.

This chain uses TRBV11-2 with TRBJ1-1; 7 bases fit TRBD1. Germline CDR1 reads SGHAT; CDR2 reads FQNNGV. Losses at the gene ends were 5 bases for V and 4 bases for J; bases not matched to a gene: 4. The CDR3 has 13 residues. CDR3 amino acids: CASSLGGFTEAFF. Here the CDR3 DNA reads TGTGCCAGCAGCCTAGGGGGCTTCACTGAAGCTTTCTTT.

The CDR3 is CASSLGRVENIQYF. Here the CDR3 DNA reads TGTGCCAGCAGCCTCGGCAGGGTCGAAAACATTCAGTACTTC. V and J are TRBV7-3 and TRBJ2-4, with a tentative D call TRBD1 (5 bases). The V and J ends lost 5 bases and 5 bases respectively, with 13 bases between them. CDR1 and CDR2 from the germline V gene are SGHTA and FQGTGA. The CDR3 is 14 residues long.

The chain couples TRBV19 to TRBJ1-1, with 10 positions matching TRBD1. V was clipped by 4 bases and J by 1 base; unmatched bases: 3. Germline CDR1 and CDR2: LNHDA and SQIVND (reference sequence). This CDR3 spans 15 amino acids. The CDR3 loop is CASSTRDRGNTEAFF. The CDR3 DNA sequence: TGTGCCAGTAGTACCCGGGACAGGGGGAACACTGAAGCTTTCTTT.

This chain links TRBV27 with TRBJ2-7; D gene ambiguous. V was shortened by 3 bases and J by 6 bases, with 6 bases between the two germline ends. Germline assignment: CDR1 MNHEY and CDR2 SMNVEV (reference sequence). The CDR3 sequence is 11 residues long. The CDR3 nucleotides read TGTGCCAGCAGTTTGTCTAGCGAGCAGTACGTC. This gives the protein CASSLSSEQYV.